The 31 T cell receptor beta chains below come from one sample, sequenced in a study of early T cells in non-severe SARS-CoV-2 infection. TCRdb called the 5' RACE reads again in MiXCR, with one record for every CDR3 protein. The sample includes 25,000 to 30,000 distinct CDR3 sequences, around 4.6% seen only once; the top ten take roughly 11%. The specimen was whole blood. These receptors were collected from an adult who was a healthcare worker with PCR-confirmed SARS-CoV-2 infection or an uninfected control (not recorded which).

This clonotype was observed at least ten times. The chain uses TRBV12-3 or TRBV12-4 and TRBJ1-5, with a tentative D call TRBD1 (6 bases). Trimming cost V 5 bases and J 3 bases, with 14 bases left between them. The CDR3 contains 15 residues. In DNA form, the CDR3 reads TGTGCCAGCAGTATGGGGGCGGAATACAATCAGCCCCAGCATTTT. Translation: CASSMGAEYNQPQHF.

This clonotype has a count of ten or more. The chain recombines TRBV6-2 or TRBV6-3 with TRBJ1-5, with unresolved D. The CDR3 contains 16 residues. Germline V gives CDR1 MNHEY, CDR2 SVGEGT. Between the trimmed V and J ends, which lost 6 bases and 4 bases, there was a span of 19 bases. In DNA, the CDR3 is TGTGCCAGCAGGGCTACCGCAGCGTTGTATAATCAGCCCCAGCATTTT. Translating gives CASRATAALYNQPQHF.

This clonotype was observed at least ten times. This rearrangement joins TRBV20-1 to TRBJ2-1; 15 nucleotides agree with TRBD2. The CDR3 has 17 amino acids. The V gene end was trimmed by 0 bases and the J gene end by 7 bases; junction bases not matched to a gene: 7. Germline V gene lookup returns CDR1 DFQATT and CDR2 SNEGSKA (reference sequence). CDR3 bases: TGCAGTGCTAGAGATCCACTCGGGACTAGCGGGAGGAATGAGCAGTTCTTC. Amino acids: CSARDPLGTSGRNEQFF.

There are many counts of this clonotype. The rearrangement links TRBV7-6 to TRBJ2-7; 11 positions match TRBD2. Per the germline V gene, CDR1 is SGHVS and CDR2 is FNYEAQ. The J segment lost 0 bases and the V segment lost 1 base, leaving 11 bases of the junction unmatched. This CDR3 comprises 19 residues. CDR3 sequence reads: CASSLGRGLAEISSYEQYV. DNA for the CDR3: TGTGCCAGCAGCTTAGGGCGGGGACTAGCGGAGATCAGCTCCTACGAGCAGTACGTC.

A few counts support this clonotype. The chain combines TRBV5-5 with TRBJ1-1; maybe TRBD1 (5 bases). CDR1 and CDR2 (germline): SGHKS, YYEKEE (reference sequence). CDR3 length: 13 residues. V gave up 7 bases and J gave up 2 bases, with 12 bases separating them. The CDR3 region is CASRLGDNTEAFF. The CDR3 bases are TGTGCCAGCCGCCTGGGGGACAACACTGAAGCTTTCTTT.

This clonotype was seen ten or more times. The V gene is TRBV6-5, the J gene TRBJ2-7; perhaps TRBD2 as D (5 bases). In germline, CDR1 is MNHEY, CDR2 SVGAGI. The V end lost 0 bases, the J end lost 2 bases, and 11 bases lay between the germline ends. CDR3 length: 15 residues. CDR3 sequence: CASSYSTKGAYEQYF. The DNA of the CDR3 is TGTGCCAGCAGTTACTCTACCAAGGGAGCCTACGAGCAGTACTTC.

This clonotype occurred many times. The chain employs TRBV5-1 and TRBJ2-1; TRBD2 agrees at 13 bases. The CDR3 extends over 17 amino acids. CDR1 and CDR2 (germline): SGHRS, YFSETQ. The V segment lost 4 bases and the J segment 6 bases; nucleotides outside the gene matches: 10. The CDR3 here is CASSTIWTSGSGNEQFF. The CDR3 DNA reads TGCGCCAGCAGCACCATATGGACTAGCGGGAGTGGCAATGAGCAGTTCTTC.

This clonotype was counted many times. This chain links TRBV5-1 with TRBJ1-2; 9 nucleotides agree with TRBD1. Germline CDR1 SGHRS, CDR2 YFSETQ. The length of the CDR3 is 14 residues. Unmatched junction bases numbered 4, after V lost 4 bases and J lost 3 bases. This CDR3 reads CASSLDRGDYGYTF. CDR3 nucleotide sequence: TGCGCCAGCAGCCTGGACAGGGGCGACTATGGCTACACCTTC. Drawing the rest from reference TRBV5-1 and TRBJ1-2, the complete variable domain is KAGVTQTPRYLIKTRGQQVTLSCSPISGHRSVSWYQQTPGQGLQFLFEYFSETQRNKGNFPGRFSGRQFSNSRSEMNVSTLELGDSALYLCASSLDRGDYGYTFGSGTRLTVV.

This clonotype was found a few times. The chain recombines TRBV11-3 with TRBJ2-1, with 7 nucleotides matching TRBD2. CDR1 and CDR2 from the germline V gene are SGHNT and YENEEA. This CDR3 contains 16 residues. The V segment lost 1 base and the J segment 3 bases; nucleotides outside the gene matches: 6. CDR3 coding DNA: TGTGCCAGCAGCTTAGCAACGGGAGGACTCTACAATGAGCAGTTCTTC. Protein sequence: CASSLATGGLYNEQFF.

This clonotype was seen ten or more times. The V call is TRBV7-6, the J call TRBJ2-5; 12 bases fit TRBD2. The CDR3 extends over 18 amino acids. Looked up from germline, CDR1 is SGHVS and CDR2 is FNYEAQ. J lost 0 bases, V lost 5 bases, and 10 bases had no gene match. The CDR3: CASSRATSGRFYQETQYF. Here the CDR3 DNA reads TGTGCCAGCAGCCGAGCCACTAGCGGGAGGTTTTACCAAGAGACCCAGTACTTC. The whole variable domain, remainder taken from reference TRBV7-6 and TRBJ2-5, is GAGVSQSPRYKVTKRGQDVALRCDPISGHVSLYWYRQALGQGPEFLTYFNYEAQQDKSGLPNDRFSAERPEGSISTLTIQRTEQRDSAMYRCASSRATSGRFYQETQYFGPGTRLLVL.

This clonotype appeared many times. The gene calls are TRBV20-1 and TRBJ2-1, with 8 positions matching TRBD2. There are 15 residues in the CDR3. Germline V gene data show CDR1 as DFQATT and CDR2 as SNEGSKA (reference sequence). V shed 6 bases and J 6 bases; nucleotides not matched to a gene: 13. The CDR3 reads CSAPFSGLGFNEQFF. The CDR3 DNA reads as TGCAGTGCCCCTTTTTCGGGACTAGGGTTCAATGAGCAGTTCTTC.

This clonotype came up many times. J is TRBJ1-4 and V is TRBV5-5; no reliable D call. V was cut by 4 bases and J by 0 bases, with 13 bases left in between. The germline V gene has CDR1 SGHKS and CDR2 YYEKEE (reference sequence). This CDR3 has 16 amino acids. Here the CDR3 DNA reads TGTGCCAGCAGCCCGGACGGAGTTGCAACTAATGAAAAACTGTTTTTT. Amino acid sequence: CASSPDGVATNEKLFF.

This clonotype was detected ten times or more. The chain combines TRBV5-1 with TRBJ2-3, with 10 bases lining up with TRBD2. Trimming at V came to 8 bases and at J to 3 bases, leaving 6 bases not matched to a gene. The CDR3 length is 14 residues. CDR1 SGHRS and CDR2 YFSETQ come from the germline V gene. The CDR3 DNA reads as TGCGCCAGTAAACTAGCGGGACTAACAGATACGCAGTATTTT. This gives the protein CASKLAGLTDTQYF.

This clonotype was seen ten or more times. The V gene is TRBV7-9, the J gene TRBJ1-5, with D possibly TRBD1 on 5 matching bases. The CDR3 extends over 14 amino acids. Germline V gene lookup returns CDR1 SEHNR and CDR2 FQNEAQ (reference sequence). V lost 5 bases to trimming and J lost 2 bases, with 10 bases between them. The CDR3: CASSHSTGNQPQHF. As DNA, the CDR3 is TGTGCCAGCAGCCATTCGACAGGCAATCAGCCCCAGCATTTT. Full variable domain (remainder filled in from reference TRBV7-9 and TRBJ1-5): DTGVSQNPRHKITKRGQNVTFRCDPISEHNRLYWYRQTLGQGPEFLTYFQNEAQLEKSRLLSDRFSAERPKGSFSTLEIQRTEQGDSAMYLCASSHSTGNQPQHFGDGTRLSIL.

The chain carries TRBV4-1 and TRBJ2-7, with 11 bases matching TRBD2. Per the germline V gene, CDR1 is MGHRA and CDR2 is YSYEKL. V shed 4 bases, J shed 3 bases, and the junction held 5 bases outside the gene matches. This CDR3 is built from 15 residues. The CDR3 is CASSPGTSGLYEQYV. The DNA for the CDR3 is TGCGCCAGCAGCCCCGGGACTAGCGGACTCTACGAGCAGTACGTC.

This clonotype was recorded many times. This chain joins TRBV6-2 or TRBV6-3 and TRBJ1-1; D is unresolved. Deletions cut 3 bases from V and 1 base from J, with 6 bases between. The CDR3 has 13 residues. In germline, CDR1 is MNHEY, CDR2 SVGEGT. The DNA of the CDR3 is TGTGCCAGCAGTTATACTTGGAACACTGAAGCTTTCTTT. Protein product: CASSYTWNTEAFF.

This clonotype was observed at least ten times. The rearrangement joins TRBV7-8 to TRBJ1-4, with TRBD1 identical over 10 bases. The CDR3 runs 19 residues. CDR1 is SGHVS, CDR2 FQNEAQ, per germline. The V segment lost 2 bases and the J segment 4 bases; nucleotides outside the gene matches: 13. The CDR3 spells CASSLRWDRGTQNNEKLFF. The CDR3 bases are TGTGCCAGCAGCTTACGTTGGGACAGGGGCACCCAAAATAATGAAAAACTGTTTTTT.

This clonotype was observed many times. This rearrangement joins TRBV19 to TRBJ1-5; TRBD1 matches 7 bases. CDR1 LNHDA and CDR2 SQIVND come from the germline V gene (reference sequence). The V segment lost 3 bases and the J segment 7 bases; nucleotides outside the gene matches: 9. The CDR3 has 15 amino acids. As DNA, the CDR3 is TGTGCCAGTAGTATGGACAGGAGGAGAGAACAGCCCCAGCATTTT. It encodes CASSMDRRREQPQHF. Combining the CDR3 with reference TRBV19 and TRBJ1-5 gives the whole variable domain DGGITQSPKYLFRKEGQNVTLSCEQNLNHDAMYWYRQDPGQGLRLIYYSQIVNDFQKGDIAEGYSVSREKKESFPLTVTSAQKNPTAFYLCASSMDRRREQPQHFGDGTRLSIL.

This clonotype is medium-sized in the sample. The chain carries TRBV6-6 and TRBJ2-1; D uncertain. Germline CDR1 MNHNY, CDR2 SVGAGI (reference sequence). Trimming cost V 0 bases and J 4 bases, with 7 bases left between them. The CDR3 sequence is 14 residues long. The CDR3 nucleotides read TGTGCCAGCAGTTACTCCCGGGTATACAATGAGCAGTTCTTC. The encoded protein is CASSYSRVYNEQFF.

This clonotype was recorded at least ten times. Relative to the germline gene, one junction end is altered; a read error may explain this. The chain recombines TRBV11-2 with TRBJ2-5, with TRBD2 identical over 12 bases. CDR3 length: 15 residues. Germline V gene lookup returns CDR1 SGHAT and CDR2 FQNNGV. CDR3 protein: CASSLEPSLAGGMDF. As DNA, the CDR3 is TGTGCCAGCAGCTTAGAGCCCTCTCTAGCGGGAGGGATGGACTTC.

In its sample, this clonotype was seen many times. V gene TRBV20-1 combines with J gene TRBJ2-1; 8 positions match TRBD2. The J segment lost 7 bases and the V segment lost 7 bases, leaving 15 bases of the junction unmatched. This CDR3 is 15 amino acids long. The germline V gene encodes CDR1 DFQATT and CDR2 SNEGSKA (reference sequence). For the CDR3, the DNA is TGCAGTGTAAAGATCGGGAGGGCCATGGCGAATGAGCAGTTCTTC. It codes for CSVKIGRAMANEQFF.

This clonotype was seen ten or more times. The J gene is TRBJ1-4, the V gene TRBV5-1, with TRBD1 identical over 12 bases. J lost 7 bases, V lost 7 bases, and 8 bases had no gene match. This CDR3 has 15 residues. Germline CDR1 and CDR2: SGHRS and YFSETQ. CDR3 bases: TGCGCCAGCGGCTCCGGGACAGGGGGCGGTGAAAAACTGTTTTTT. This sequence encodes CASGSGTGGGEKLFF.

This clonotype was seen repeatedly, ten times or more. This chain links TRBV4-2 with TRBJ1-3; 7 bases fit TRBD1. Germline V lookup: CDR1 LGHNA, CDR2 YNFKEQ. There are 15 residues in the CDR3. V lost 0 bases to trimming and J lost 1 base; unmatched junction nucleotides: 0. The CDR3 coding sequence is TGTGCCAGCAGCCAAGAACAGGGGTCTGGAAACACCATATATTTT. Amino acid sequence: CASSQEQGSGNTIYF.

The chain carries TRBV6-6 and TRBJ2-1; the D gene is possibly TRBD2 (6 bases). The CDR3 is 15 amino acids. Deletions cut 7 bases from V and 2 bases from J, with 15 bases between. Germline loops: CDR1 MNHNY, CDR2 SVGAGI (reference sequence). In nucleotides, the CDR3 is TGTGCCAGCACCGGGGCGGGGTCCCCCTACAATGAGCAGTTCTTC. Its protein product is CASTGAGSPYNEQFF.

This clonotype has a count of ten or more. V and J are TRBV20-1 and TRBJ1-5, with D possibly TRBD1 on 5 matching bases. The CDR3 totals 13 residues. Germline V gene lookup returns CDR1 DFQATT and CDR2 SNEGSKA (reference sequence). Trimming removed 3 bases from V and 5 bases from J, with 11 bases in between. Here the CDR3 DNA reads TGCAGTGCTAGTTCGGGGGAAGATCAGCCCCAGCATTTT. As protein: CSASSGEDQPQHF.

In its sample, this clonotype was seen many times. This chain joins TRBV7-2 and TRBJ1-4, with D unclear. CDR1 is SGHTA, CDR2 FQGNSA, per germline. The CDR3 is made up of 15 amino acids. V was trimmed by 5 bases and J by 0 bases, leaving 10 bases between them. CDR3 nucleotide sequence: TGTGCCAGCAGCCCCAGGTTCACAACTAATGAAAAACTGTTTTTT. It is translated as CASSPRFTTNEKLFF. Drawing the rest from reference TRBV7-2 and TRBJ1-4, the complete variable domain is GAGVSQSPSNKVTEKGKDVELRCDPISGHTALYWYRQSLGQGLEFLIYFQGNSAPDKSGLPSDRFSAERTGGSVSTLTIQRTQQEDSAVYLCASSPRFTTNEKLFFGSGTQLSVL.

This clonotype has a count of ten or more. The J gene is TRBJ2-7, the V gene TRBV6-2 or TRBV6-3; 11 bases are shared with TRBD1. Trimming cost V 7 bases and J 6 bases; bases outside gene matches: 5. In germline, CDR1 is MNHEY, CDR2 SVGEGT. The length of the CDR3 is 13 residues. CDR3 in DNA: TGTGCCAGCAAGGACAGGGGGCAAAGCGAGCAGTACTTC. As protein: CASKDRGQSEQYF.

The chain has TRBV28 and TRBJ2-2; D might be TRBD1 (6 bases). V lost 3 bases and J 7 bases, leaving 21 bases between the germline ends. This CDR3 has 17 residues. Germline V gene lookup returns CDR1 MDHEN and CDR2 SYDVKM. The CDR3 DNA is TGTGCCAGCAGTTTCTCTCTCGGGACACCCTTCGACGGGGAGCTGTTTTTT. Encoded protein: CASSFSLGTPFDGELFF. The full variable domain, with the rest looked up from reference TRBV28 and TRBJ2-2, is DVKVTQSSRYLVKRTGEKVFLECVQDMDHENMFWYRQDPGLGLRLIYFSYDVKMKEKGDIPEGYSVSREKKERFSLILESASTNQTSMYLCASSFSLGTPFDGELFFGEGSRLTVL.

This clonotype was observed at least ten times. V usage is TRBV2 and J usage is TRBJ1-2; unclear D gene. CDR3 size: 13 residues. V was cut by 3 bases and J by 8 bases, with 13 bases left in between. Germline CDR1 is SNHLY and CDR2 is FYNNEI. This chain's CDR3 is CASSDNAVGGYTF. CDR3 nucleotides: TGTGCCAGCAGTGATAATGCGGTAGGCGGCTACACCTTC.

There are many counts of this clonotype. The chain combines TRBV19 with TRBJ2-3; TRBD1 is a possible D gene (6 bases). The V gene's germline CDR1 is LNHDA and CDR2 SQIVND (reference sequence). Between the trimmed V and J ends, which lost 5 bases and 0 bases, there was a span of 9 bases. CDR3 size: 14 residues. CDR3 DNA sequence: TGTGCCAGTAGTCCACAGGGAAGCACAGATACGCAGTATTTT. Its translation: CASSPQGSTDTQYF.

This clonotype was recorded many times. This rearrangement joins TRBV5-1 to TRBJ1-3, with D perhaps matching TRBD1 (6 bases). V was cut by 4 bases and J by 4 bases, with 15 bases left in between. The CDR3 runs 15 residues. Looked up from germline, CDR1 is SGHRS and CDR2 is YFSETQ. This CDR3 reads CASSDGQTTGNTIYF. The CDR3 DNA reads TGCGCCAGCAGCGATGGACAGACCACCGGAAACACCATATATTTT.